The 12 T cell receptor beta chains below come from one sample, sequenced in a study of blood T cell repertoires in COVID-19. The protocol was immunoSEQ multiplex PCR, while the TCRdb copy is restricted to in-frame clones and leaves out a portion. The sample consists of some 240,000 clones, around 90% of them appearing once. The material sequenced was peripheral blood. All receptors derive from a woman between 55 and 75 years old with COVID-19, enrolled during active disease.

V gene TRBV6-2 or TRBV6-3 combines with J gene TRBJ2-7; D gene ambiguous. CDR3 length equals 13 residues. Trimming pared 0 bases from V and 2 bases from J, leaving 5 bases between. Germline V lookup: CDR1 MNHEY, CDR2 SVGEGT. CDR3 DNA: TGTGCCAGCAGTTACTCCCCCACCTACGAGCAGTACTTC. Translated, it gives CASSYSPTYEQYF.

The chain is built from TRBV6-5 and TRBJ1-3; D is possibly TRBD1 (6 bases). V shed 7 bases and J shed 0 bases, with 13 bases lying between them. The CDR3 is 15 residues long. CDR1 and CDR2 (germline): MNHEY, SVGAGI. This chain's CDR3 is CASIPQGYSGNTIYF. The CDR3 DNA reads TGTGCCAGCATACCACAGGGTTACTCTGGAAACACCATATATTTT.

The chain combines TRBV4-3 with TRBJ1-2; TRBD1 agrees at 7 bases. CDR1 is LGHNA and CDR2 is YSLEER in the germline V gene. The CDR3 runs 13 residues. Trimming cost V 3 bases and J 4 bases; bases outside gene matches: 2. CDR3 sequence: CASSQSGGYGYTF. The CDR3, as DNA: TGCGCCAGCAGCCAGTCAGGGGGCTATGGCTACACCTTC.

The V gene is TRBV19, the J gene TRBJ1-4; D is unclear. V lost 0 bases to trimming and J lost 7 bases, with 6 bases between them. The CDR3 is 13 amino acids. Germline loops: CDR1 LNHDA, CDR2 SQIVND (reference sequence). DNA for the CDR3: TGTGCCAGTAGTATAGATCGACTTGAAAAACTGTTTTTT. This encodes CASSIDRLEKLFF.

CDR3: CASSKSSYNEQFF. CDR3 DNA: TGTGCCAGCAGCAAGAGCTCCTACAATGAGCAGTTCTTC. The chain recombines TRBV11-3 with TRBJ2-1; D is ambiguous. The germline gives CDR1 SGHNT, CDR2 YENEEA. CDR3 size: 13 residues. V shed 5 bases and J shed 0 bases, with 5 bases lying between them.

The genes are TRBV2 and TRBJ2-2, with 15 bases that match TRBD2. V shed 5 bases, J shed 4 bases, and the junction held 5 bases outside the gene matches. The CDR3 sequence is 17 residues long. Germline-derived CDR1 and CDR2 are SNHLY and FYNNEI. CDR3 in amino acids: CASSWTSGGVPTGELFF. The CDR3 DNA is TGTGCCAGCAGTTGGACTAGCGGGGGGGTCCCCACCGGGGAGCTGTTTTTT.

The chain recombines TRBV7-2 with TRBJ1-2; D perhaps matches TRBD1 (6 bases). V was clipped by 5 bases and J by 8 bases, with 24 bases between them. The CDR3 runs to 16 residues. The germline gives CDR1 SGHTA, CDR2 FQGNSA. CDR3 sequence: CASSLTGKEGIRGYTF. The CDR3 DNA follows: TGTGCCAGCAGCCTAACAGGGAAAGAGGGGATTCGGGGCTACACCTTC.

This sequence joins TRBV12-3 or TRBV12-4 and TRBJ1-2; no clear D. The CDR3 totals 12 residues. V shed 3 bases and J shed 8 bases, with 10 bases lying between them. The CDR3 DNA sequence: TGTGCCAGCAGTTTCGATCCTAGAGGCTACACCTTC. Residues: CASSFDPRGYTF.

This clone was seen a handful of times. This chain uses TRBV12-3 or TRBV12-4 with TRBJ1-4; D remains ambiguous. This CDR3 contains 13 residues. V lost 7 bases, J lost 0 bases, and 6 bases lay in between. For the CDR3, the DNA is TGTGCCAGCACCCAGTCAACTAATGAAAAACTGTTTTTT. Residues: CASTQSTNEKLFF.

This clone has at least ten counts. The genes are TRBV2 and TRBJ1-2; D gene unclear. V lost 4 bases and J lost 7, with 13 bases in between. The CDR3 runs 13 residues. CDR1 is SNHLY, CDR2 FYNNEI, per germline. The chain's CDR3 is CASSGSISGGYTF. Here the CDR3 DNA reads TGTGCCAGCAGTGGAAGCATATCAGGTGGCTACACCTTC.

CDR3 sequence: CASHARGRAAYNSPLHF. CDR3 nucleotides: TGTGCCAGCCACGCTAGGGGCAGGGCCGCCTATAATTCACCCCTCCACTTT. The rearrangement joins TRBV7-2 to TRBJ1-6, with D perhaps matching TRBD1 (5 bases). From germline, CDR1 is SGHTA and CDR2 FQGNSA. The CDR3 has 17 residues. Trimming took off 8 bases at V and 2 bases at J, with 19 bases between the two ends.

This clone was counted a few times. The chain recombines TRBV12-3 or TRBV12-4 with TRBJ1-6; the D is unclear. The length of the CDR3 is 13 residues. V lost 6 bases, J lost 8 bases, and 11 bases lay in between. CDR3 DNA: TGTGCCAGCAGCCCAAGACAAGATTCACCCCTCCACTTT. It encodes CASSPRQDSPLHF.